This TCR beta chain derives from a study of T cell repertoires in cytomegalovirus infection. Overall study: Carrying CMV and the relevant HLA type showed in public TCR beta signatures. Study-wide results and caveats: It was HLA-C-restricted CMV-specific TCR beta clonotypes that dominated the response ex vivo.

Germline V gene lookup returns CDR1 KGHSH and CDR2 LQKENI. CDR3 size: 13 residues. Trimming took 2 bases from V and 14 from J, leaving 17 bases between them. TCRdb fed the reads into MiXCR, producing one record per CDR3 protein. The sample consists of about 310,000 distinct CDR3 sequences, more than 20% of them appearing once. As for this clonotype: Its antigen remains unidentified.

This chain links TRBV18 with TRBJ2-3; D is perhaps TRBD2 (5 bases). Sequenced here: cultured PBMCs, sampled from culture after CMV antigen stimulation. The source of this sequence is a human donor in good health (CMV status not recorded). Some clones in this sample may be carry-over from other donors' samples. The CDR3 DNA is TGTGCCAGCTCACCAATTGGGCTAGCAGAGCCGTATTTT. Translating it yields CASSPIGLAEPYF.